One sample yielded the 24 T cell receptor beta chains listed below, sequenced in a study of T cells in Graves' hyperthyroidism and ophthalmopathy. The investigators amplified TCR beta CDR3 regions from RNA transcripts. The HTBI primer set was used in a first-round RT-PCR of the TCR CDR3. Via MiXCR, TCRdb re-called the multiplex PCR reads, giving one row per CDR3 protein. The sample has hundreds of thousands of distinct CDR3 sequences; over 35% are singletons. Specimen: blood. Receptors originate from a man aged 18 to 30 with Graves' hyperthyroidism.

The chain couples TRBV9 to TRBJ2-7; D perhaps matches TRBD1 (7 bases). Germline loops: CDR1 SGDLS, CDR2 YYNGEE. The ends were cut back, 7 bases at V and 2 bases at J, with 13 bases in the middle. This CDR3 region has 13 residues. The CDR3 DNA is TGTGCCAGCGGGACAGCGGGTACCTACGAGCAGTACTTC. Translation: CASGTAGTYEQYF.

As regards this clonotype: Without the conserved terminal phenylalanine or tryptophan, this CDR3 likely stems from a read error. No DNA is shown, since the ends of the CDR3 on it are uncertain; the CDR3 is the one TCRdb lists. CDR3 protein: CSVAVDGLS. The chain joins TRBV29-1 to TRBJ1-1. The V gene's germline CDR1 is SQVTM and CDR2 ANQGSEA. Termini included, the CDR3 measures 9 amino acids.

This rearrangement joins TRBV20-1 to TRBJ2-5; D not resolved. The CDR3 runs 17 residues. Trimming cost V 1 base and J 5 bases, with 23 bases left between them. Per the germline V gene, CDR1 is DFQATT and CDR2 is SNEGSKA (reference sequence). The CDR3 region has the DNA TGCAGTGCTAGAGGCTTCCCCCGGGCCTCAATTATGGAGACCCAGTACTTC. This translates into CSARGFPRASIMETQYF.

The J gene is TRBJ1-4, the V gene TRBV9; D remains ambiguous. This CDR3 has 14 amino acids. Germline V gene data show CDR1 as SGDLS and CDR2 as YYNGEE. Trimming left V 0 bases short and J 8 bases short, with 11 bases between. This CDR3 is CASSVDGLREKLFF. The CDR3 region has the DNA TGTGCCAGCAGCGTAGACGGTCTTAGGGAAAAACTGTTTTTT.

This clonotype was seen once. A read error may be the cause here, since a much bigger clone is one base away. This chain links TRBV29-1 with TRBJ2-7; either TRBD1 or TRBD2 may supply D (5 bases each). The length of the CDR3 is 14 residues. V was shortened by 6 bases and J by 2 bases, with 17 bases between the two germline ends. Germline V gene data show CDR1 as SQVTM and CDR2 as ANQGSEA. The CDR3 coding sequence is TGCAGCGTGTTGGGGGACGGGTCCGCCTACGAGCAGTACTTC. It encodes CSVLGDGSAYEQYF.

This clonotype was seen many times. This sequence joins TRBV29-1 and TRBJ1-1; a possible D gene is TRBD1 (5 bases). Germline assignment: CDR1 SQVTM and CDR2 ANQGSEA. V was clipped by 6 bases and J by 1 base, with 12 bases between them. There are 13 residues in the CDR3. The DNA of the CDR3 is TGCAGCGTAACGACAGTAGAGAACACTGAAGCTTTCTTT. Translating gives CSVTTVENTEAFF.

The V gene is TRBV29-1, the J gene TRBJ1-2; TRBD1 agrees at 8 bases. V was pared by 5 bases and J by 8 bases, with 4 bases of the junction left unmatched. Germline assignment: CDR1 SQVTM and CDR2 ANQGSEA. CDR3 length: 11 amino acids. This chain's CDR3 is CSVLGQGGYTF. The CDR3 region has the DNA TGCAGCGTTCTCGGACAGGGAGGCTACACCTTC.

The V call is TRBV20-1, the J call TRBJ1-2, with D maybe TRBD1 (5 bases). Trimming cost V 5 bases and J 1 base, with 14 bases left between them. From germline, CDR1 is DFQATT and CDR2 SNEGSKA (reference sequence). This CDR3 comprises 14 residues. The CDR3 nucleotides read TGCAGTGCTTTGCACAGGATTGGTAACTATGGCTACACCTTC. Its protein is CSALHRIGNYGYTF.

This clonotype was observed a few times. J is TRBJ2-7 and V is TRBV20-1, with 12 bases matching TRBD2. Trimming removed 3 bases from V and 4 bases from J; junction bases left unmatched: 4. Per germline, CDR1 DFQATT and CDR2 SNEGSKA (reference sequence). The CDR3 is 14 residues long. The CDR3 loop is CSASRLAGVYEQYF. The CDR3 bases are TGCAGTGCTAGTAGACTAGCGGGGGTGTACGAGCAGTACTTC.

This clonotype was detected many times. This sequence joins TRBV12-3 or TRBV12-4 and TRBJ1-2, with a weak D call TRBD1 (5 bases). V lost 5 bases, J lost 4 bases, and 17 bases lay in between. CDR3 length: 15 residues. The CDR3 bases are TGTGCCAGCAGTAACAGGTCACCCGGGGCCTATGGCTACACCTTC. This translates into CASSNRSPGAYGYTF.

The CDR3 DNA reads TGTGCCAGCAGTGTGGGCCGTGGTCCAAAGGGGGAGACCCAGTACTTC. This encodes CASSVGRGPKGETQYF. The genes are TRBV12-3 or TRBV12-4 and TRBJ2-5; D is perhaps TRBD1 (5 bases). V was cut by 5 bases and J by 5 bases, with 21 bases left in between. The CDR3 has 16 amino acids.

The V and J genes are TRBV12-3 or TRBV12-4 and TRBJ1-6; 7 bases align to TRBD1. V lost 4 bases, J lost 7 bases, and 16 bases stayed unmatched. The CDR3 has 18 residues. The CDR3 nucleotides read TGTGCCAGCAGTTACTCTGGACAGGCCACCCCTCGGAATTCACCCCTCCACTTT. Translating it yields CASSYSGQATPRNSPLHF.

This clonotype has a count of ten or more. The chain combines TRBV15 with TRBJ1-6, with D perhaps matching TRBD1 (6 bases). The CDR3 runs to 17 residues. Trimming left V 3 bases short and J 7 bases short, with 19 bases between. Germline loops: CDR1 LNHNV, CDR2 YYDKDF (reference sequence). This CDR3 reads CATSSTAFGGRNSPLHF. CDR3 DNA sequence: TGTGCCACCAGCAGCACAGCGTTCGGGGGGCGGAATTCACCCCTCCACTTT.

This clonotype was found a few times. This chain connects TRBV19 to TRBJ1-5, with TRBD1 as a possible D gene (5 bases). Trimming shortened V by 10 bases and J by 2 bases, and 18 bases separated the two germline ends. The CDR3 runs 15 residues. Germline CDR1 and CDR2: LNHDA and SQIVND (reference sequence). The CDR3 reads CATSPGPGGNQPQHF. The DNA for the CDR3 is TGTGCCACCTCCCCAGGGCCGGGGGGCAATCAGCCCCAGCATTTT. Full variable domain (missing parts from reference TRBV19 and TRBJ1-5): DGGITQSPKYLFRKEGQNVTLSCEQNLNHDAMYWYRQDPGQGLRLIYYSQIVNDFQKGDIAEGYSVSREKKESFPLTVTSAQKNPTAFYLCATSPGPGGNQPQHFGDGTRLSIL.

The rearrangement uses TRBV5-1 and TRBJ2-5; D is perhaps TRBD1 (6 bases). Trimming took off 0 bases at V and 2 bases at J, with 14 bases between the two ends. The V gene's germline CDR1 is SGHRS and CDR2 YFSETQ. The CDR3 is 16 amino acids. The CDR3 DNA sequence: TGCGCCAGCAGCTTGGTCCTGGGGGCCTCGCAAGAGACCCAGTACTTC. It codes for CASSLVLGASQETQYF.

This chain links TRBV10-3 with TRBJ1-1; TRBD1 matches 10 bases. Trimming at V came to 7 bases and at J to 4 bases, leaving 3 bases not matched to a gene. This CDR3 has 13 amino acids. Germline V gene lookup returns CDR1 ENHRY and CDR2 SYGVKD. The CDR3 is CAIMGQGSTEAFF. CDR3 DNA sequence: TGTGCCATCATGGGACAGGGGTCCACTGAAGCTTTCTTT.

This clonotype has a count of ten or more. V gene TRBV2 combines with J gene TRBJ1-1; 7 bases match TRBD1. The CDR3 contains 12 residues. CDR1 SNHLY and CDR2 FYNNEI come from the germline V gene. V lost 4 bases to trimming and J lost 10 bases; unmatched junction nucleotides: 6. The chain's CDR3 is CASSADRVGAFF. CDR3 DNA sequence: TGTGCCAGCAGTGCAGACAGGGTTGGAGCTTTCTTT.

Many counts were recorded for this clonotype. The chain links TRBV9 to TRBJ2-7; TRBD2 agrees at 8 bases. V shed 3 bases, J shed 3 bases, and the junction held 2 bases outside the gene matches. The CDR3 has 13 amino acids. The germline V gene encodes CDR1 SGDLS and CDR2 YYNGEE. The CDR3 bases are TGTGCCAGCAGCGACGGGACTAGCTACGAGCAGTACTTC. Amino acids: CASSDGTSYEQYF.

On this clonotype: Mismatch with germline at one junction end may stem from a read error. The chain links TRBV9 to TRBJ1-1; maybe TRBD1 (5 bases). The CDR3 is 15 residues long. Germline values: CDR1 SGDLS, CDR2 YYNGEE. The CDR3 spells CASSPSTASGTKAFF. CDR3 nucleotides: TGTGCCAGCAGCCCTTCGACAGCTTCGGGCACTAAAGCTTTCTTT.

The chain employs TRBV2 and TRBJ2-5; 10 bases match TRBD2. J lost 4 bases, V lost 1 base, and 9 bases had no gene match. Germline assignment: CDR1 SNHLY and CDR2 FYNNEI. The CDR3 extends over 17 amino acids. The CDR3: CASSEGLAGGVGETQYF. CDR3 in DNA: TGTGCCAGCAGTGAAGGACTAGCGGGCGGGGTAGGAGAGACCCAGTACTTC.

This clonotype showed up many times. This sequence joins TRBV19 and TRBJ1-3; D gene ambiguous. The V and J ends lost 8 bases and 0 bases respectively, with 11 bases between them. The germline gives CDR1 LNHDA, CDR2 SQIVND (reference sequence). The CDR3 is made up of 14 amino acids. CDR3: CASHAQNSGNTIYF. CDR3 bases: TGTGCCAGTCATGCACAGAACTCTGGAAACACCATATATTTT.

This clonotype has ten or more counts. V usage is TRBV2 and J usage is TRBJ2-7, with D unresolved. V was cut by 9 bases and J by 3 bases, with 6 bases left in between. The CDR3 extends over 10 amino acids. From germline, CDR1 is SNHLY and CDR2 FYNNEI. In DNA, the CDR3 is TGTGCCAGTGTCCACTACGAGCAGTACTTC. It codes for CASVHYEQYF.

This clonotype was seen at least ten times. This chain connects TRBV20-1 to TRBJ1-2; TRBD1 matches 10 bases. The CDR3 covers 12 residues. V shed 6 bases and J 8 bases; nucleotides not matched to a gene: 6. CDR1 and CDR2 (germline): DFQATT, SNEGSKA (reference sequence). In DNA, the CDR3 is TGCAGTGCGCCCGGGACAGGGGAAGGCTACACCTTC. Translated: CSAPGTGEGYTF.

The V gene is TRBV19, the J gene TRBJ2-2; TRBD1 matches 8 bases. Germline values: CDR1 LNHDA, CDR2 SQIVND (reference sequence). The trim removed 9 bases at V and 5 bases at J, leaving 8 bases unmatched. The CDR3 runs 14 residues. CDR3 loop: CASSRGLGTGELFF. CDR3 in DNA: TGTGCCAGCTCCAGGGGGCTTGGGACCGGGGAGCTGTTTTTT.